These 22 T cell receptor beta chains share one sample of origin, sequenced in a study of CD8+CD57+ T cells in acquired aplastic anemia (dated by TCRdb to 2017 to 2018). Patients chosen for sequencing had shown expansion of CD8+CD57+ cells by flow cytometry. The reads were generated on an Illumina HiSeq 2000. Genomic DNA was used as template for profiling of TCR beta VDJ combinations and CDR3 sequences. TCRdb's own reprocessing of the public reads used fastp at Q25 and MiXCR and kept productive beta chains. Rows merge per CDR3 protein into single entries with the most common DNA and genes. Here the sample has around 200,000 distinct CDR3 sequences; approximately 48% occur a single time. Around 13% of the sample is held by the ten biggest clonotypes. What was sequenced was sorted CD4+, CD8+, or CD8+CD57+ T cells (not recorded which) from PBMCs. The receptors were sampled from a human donor with aplastic anemia.

This clonotype came up many times. The genes are TRBV6-6 and TRBJ1-3; tentatively, D is TRBD1 (5 bases). V was pared by 0 bases and J by 1 base, with 7 bases between. CDR1 is MNHNY and CDR2 is SVGAGI in the germline V gene (reference sequence). The CDR3 has 15 residues. The CDR3 nucleotides read TGTGCCAGCAGTTACTCCGGGGGTTCTGGAAACACCATATATTTT. It yields the protein CASSYSGGSGNTIYF.

For the CDR3, the DNA is TGTGCCAGTAGTGAGGGTGGGGGCGTCGGCACTGAAGCTTTCTTT. The encoded protein is CASSEGGGVGTEAFF. The chain has TRBV19 and TRBJ1-1, with D tentatively TRBD1 (6 bases). Germline V lookup: CDR1 LNHDA, CDR2 SQIVND (reference sequence). The V and J ends lost 5 bases and 4 bases respectively, with 17 bases between them. This CDR3 region has 15 residues. The variable domain in full, with the rest retrieved from reference TRBV19 and TRBJ1-1, is DGGITQSPKYLFRKEGQNVTLSCEQNLNHDAMYWYRQDPGQGLRLIYYSQIVNDFQKGDIAEGYSVSREKKESFPLTVTSAQKNPTAFYLCASSEGGGVGTEAFFGQGTRLTVV.

The chain combines TRBV9 with TRBJ1-1; D may be TRBD1 (6 bases). Trimming removed 3 bases from V and 1 base from J, with 10 bases in between. There are 14 residues in the CDR3. The germline V gene encodes CDR1 SGDLS and CDR2 YYNGEE. The CDR3 nucleotides are TGTGCCAGCAGCGCAGAAGGGGGGAACACTGAAGCTTTCTTT. This encodes CASSAEGGNTEAFF.

Ten or more counts support this clonotype. This chain joins TRBV10-1 and TRBJ2-3, with D perhaps matching TRBD2 (6 bases). This CDR3 is built from 16 residues. V lost 4 bases and J lost 0, with 14 bases in between. Looked up from germline, CDR1 is WNHNN and CDR2 is SYGVQD (reference sequence). CDR3 amino acids: CASSVGMGGSTDTQYF. As DNA, the CDR3 is TGCGCCAGCAGTGTGGGAATGGGGGGTAGCACAGATACGCAGTATTTT.

This clonotype has just a few counts. The V gene is TRBV15, the J gene TRBJ1-4, with D perhaps matching TRBD1 (5 bases). V gave up 7 bases and J gave up 13 bases, with 19 bases separating them. The CDR3 consists of 13 residues. Germline V CDR1 and CDR2: LNHNV, YYDKDF (reference sequence). The CDR3 reads CATTPGRTPRLFF. The CDR3, as DNA: TGTGCCACCACCCCCGGACGGACACCAAGACTGTTTTTT.

The chain carries TRBV15 and TRBJ1-3; 7 nucleotides align to TRBD1. Trimming removed 0 bases from V and 2 bases from J; junction bases left unmatched: 1. The CDR3 has 15 amino acids. Germline CDR1 is LNHNV and CDR2 is YYDKDF (reference sequence). The CDR3 reads CATSRDRGTGNTIYF. In nucleotides, the CDR3 is TGTGCCACCAGCAGAGACAGGGGGACTGGAAACACCATATATTTT. The complete variable domain, with remaining parts taken from reference TRBV15 and TRBJ1-3, reads DAMVIQNPRYQVTQFGKPVTLSCSQTLNHNVMYWYQQKSSQAPKLLFHYYDKDFNNEADTPDNFQSRRPNTSFCFLDIRSPGLGDTAMYLCATSRDRGTGNTIYFGEGSWLTVV.

There are many counts of this clonotype. The V call is TRBV9, the J call TRBJ1-4, with TRBD1 as a possible D gene (6 bases). Between the trimmed V and J ends, which lost 4 bases and 6 bases, there was a span of 16 bases. Germline V gene data show CDR1 as SGDLS and CDR2 as YYNGEE. The CDR3 covers 15 residues. This CDR3 is CASSIGGGVDEKLFF. In DNA, the CDR3 is TGTGCCAGCAGCATTGGGGGGGGCGTGGATGAAAAACTGTTTTTT.

This clonotype appeared once. The CDR3 here is CSAREGAGEQYF. CDR3 nucleotide sequence: TGCAGTGCTAGGGAGGGCGCGGGCGAGCAGTACTTC. The chain links TRBV20-1 to TRBJ2-7, with D tentatively TRBD2 (6 bases). Germline V gene sequence: CDR1 DFQATT, CDR2 SNEGSKA (reference sequence). This CDR3 comprises 12 residues. The V end was cut by 3 bases, the J end by 6 bases, with 12 bases between.

This clonotype was seen repeatedly, ten times or more. This chain links TRBV3-1 with TRBJ1-6; D may be TRBD1 (6 bases). The CDR3 consists of 13 residues. In germline, CDR1 is LGHDT, CDR2 YNNKEL (reference sequence). Trimming removed 6 bases from V and 12 bases from J, with 15 bases in between. The CDR3: CASRPLGAGPLHF. CDR3 nucleotides: TGTGCCAGCAGGCCCTTGGGGGCAGGACCCCTCCACTTT.

The J gene is TRBJ1-6, the V gene TRBV10-1; 8 nucleotides agree with TRBD1. V was pared by 5 bases and J by 9 bases, with 6 bases of the junction left unmatched. The germline gives CDR1 WNHNN, CDR2 SYGVQD (reference sequence). CDR3 length: 14 residues. In nucleotides, the CDR3 is TGCGCCAGCAGTTACAGGGGGGAGGTTTCACCCCTCCACTTT. Translation: CASSYRGEVSPLHF.

The V and J genes are TRBV29-1 and TRBJ2-3, with 9 bases aligning to TRBD2. The CDR3 has 14 amino acids. Germline trimming cut 7 bases from V and 5 bases from J; bases unmatched to any gene: 10. CDR1 and CDR2 from the germline V gene are SQVTM and ANQGSEA. CDR3 residues: CSGRLAAVGDTQYF. The CDR3 region has the DNA TGCAGCGGTCGACTAGCGGCCGTGGGAGATACGCAGTATTTT.

This clonotype was observed many times. The J gene is TRBJ2-5, the V gene TRBV12-3 or TRBV12-4; 7 nucleotides align to TRBD1. This CDR3 has 15 residues. J was trimmed by 7 bases and V by 0 bases; bases with no gene match: 8. CDR3 protein: CASSLAGRGYGTQYF. The CDR3 nucleotides read TGTGCCAGCAGTTTAGCAGGCAGGGGGTACGGGACCCAGTACTTC.

This clonotype was seen ten or more times. J is TRBJ2-3 and V is TRBV14; D perhaps matches TRBD1 (7 bases). This CDR3 region has 17 residues. V dropped 5 bases and J dropped 6 bases, with 24 bases sitting between them. Germline loops: CDR1 SGHDN, CDR2 FVKESK. The CDR3 here is CASSTSWAGQRTDTQYF. The DNA for the CDR3 is TGTGCCAGCAGCACTTCATGGGCGGGACAGCGAACGGATACGCAGTATTTT. Full variable domain (outside the CDR3, taken from reference TRBV14 and TRBJ2-3): EAGVTQFPSHSVIEKGQTVTLRCDPISGHDNLYWYRRVMGKEIKFLLHFVKESKQDESGMPNNRFLAERTGGTYSTLKVQPAELEDSGVYFCASSTSWAGQRTDTQYFGPGTRLTVL.

The chain combines TRBV18 with TRBJ1-1; 7 positions agree with TRBD1. The CDR3 totals 15 residues. Looked up from germline, CDR1 is KGHSH and CDR2 is LQKENI. After removal of 4 bases from V and 5 bases from J, the junction contained 10 bases not matched to a gene. DNA of the CDR3: TGTGCCAGCTCACTGTTTGACAGGGAGAGGACTGAAGCTTTCTTT. Amino acid sequence: CASSLFDRERTEAFF.

The table lists this clonotype with many counts. This chain links TRBV9 with TRBJ2-1, with D perhaps given as TRBD1 or TRBD2 (5 bases each). The CDR3 is made up of 11 amino acids. The V and J ends lost 7 bases and 9 bases respectively, with 11 bases between them. Per germline, CDR1 SGDLS and CDR2 YYNGEE. This chain's CDR3 is CASAGAVEQFF. CDR3 DNA sequence: TGTGCCAGCGCCGGGGCGGTTGAGCAGTTCTTC.

This clonotype was counted at least ten times. V is TRBV12-3 or TRBV12-4 and J is TRBJ2-1; 9 bases line up with TRBD1. The junction had 10 bases not matched to a gene; V was cut back by 5 bases and J by 8 bases. The CDR3 is made up of 15 amino acids. CDR3 residues: CASSRTGTGSYEQFF. In DNA form, the CDR3 reads TGTGCCAGCAGTCGAACCGGGACAGGGTCTTATGAGCAGTTCTTC.

The chain employs TRBV5-1 and TRBJ2-3; D is possibly TRBD1 (6 bases). The germline gives CDR1 SGHRS, CDR2 YFSETQ. This CDR3 contains 17 residues. Trimming left V 3 bases short and J 0 bases short, with 17 bases between. The CDR3 DNA reads TGCGCCAGCAGCTCCCCCCGTGTGGGGGCTAGCACAGATACGCAGTATTTT. Its translation: CASSSPRVGASTDTQYF. The full variable domain, its missing parts supplied by reference TRBV5-1 and TRBJ2-3, is KAGVTQTPRYLIKTRGQQVTLSCSPISGHRSVSWYQQTPGQGLQFLFEYFSETQRNKGNFPGRFSGRQFSNSRSEMNVSTLELGDSALYLCASSSPRVGASTDTQYFGPGTRLTVL.

The genes are TRBV5-4 and TRBJ2-1; 7 nucleotides match TRBD2. J gave up 0 bases and V 0 bases, and 6 bases lay outside the gene matches. Germline lookup yields CDR1 SGHNT and CDR2 YYREEE (reference sequence). This CDR3 region has 17 residues. CDR3 sequence (DNA): TGTGCCAGCAGCTTGGAGGGACTACAAGCCTCCTACAATGAGCAGTTCTTC. Its translation: CASSLEGLQASYNEQFF. The whole variable domain, remainder taken from reference TRBV5-4 and TRBJ2-1, is ETGVTQSPTHLIKTRGQQVTLRCSSQSGHNTVSWYQQALGQGPQFIFQYYREEENGRGNFPPRFSGLQFPNYSSELNVNALELDDSALYLCASSLEGLQASYNEQFFGPGTRLTVL.

Here the CDR3 DNA reads TGCAGTGCTAGAGTTAGTGACTACGAGCAGTACTTC. Amino acids: CSARVSDYEQYF. The rearrangement joins TRBV20-1 to TRBJ2-7, with D unclear. This CDR3 spans 12 amino acids. CDR1 is DFQATT and CDR2 is SNEGSKA in the germline V gene (reference sequence). Trimming took off 1 base at V and 3 bases at J, with 7 bases between the two ends.

This clonotype showed up just a few times. J is TRBJ2-7 and V is TRBV14; 7 positions agree with TRBD1. The CDR3 totals 15 residues. V gave up 5 bases and J gave up 0 bases; unmatched junction bases: 7. CDR1 and CDR2 (germline): SGHDN, FVKESK. CDR3: CASSTQGQLSYEQYF. The CDR3 nucleotides read TGTGCCAGCAGCACCCAGGGACAGCTCTCCTACGAGCAGTACTTC.

This clonotype was found many times. The chain links TRBV12-5 to TRBJ1-1; D not resolved. The CDR3 loop spans 11 amino acids. V shed 0 bases and J shed 5 bases, with 1 base lying between them. The germline gives CDR1 LGHNT, CDR2 FRNRAP. The DNA for the CDR3 is TGTGCTAGTGGTTTGGTTACTGAAGCTTTCTTT. It codes for CASGLVTEAFF. The full variable domain, completed using reference TRBV12-5 and TRBJ1-1, is DARVTQTPRHKVTEMGQEVTMRCQPILGHNTVFWYRQTMMQGLELLAYFRNRAPLDDSGMPKDRFSAEMPDATLATLKIQPSEPRDSAVYFCASGLVTEAFFGQGTRLTVV.

The V and J genes are TRBV14 and TRBJ1-5; D gene uncertain. Trimming removed 4 bases from V and 6 bases from J, with 10 bases in between. In germline, CDR1 is SGHDN, CDR2 FVKESK. This CDR3 spans 13 amino acids. For the CDR3, the DNA is TGTGCCAGCAGCCCTCCAAACGGTCAGCCCCAGCATTTT. This sequence encodes CASSPPNGQPQHF.